This section outlines one T cell receptor (beta chain) sequence together with its context. Its antigen is as yet unknown. This entry comes from a study of T cell repertoires in cytomegalovirus infection. As for the study in general: Public TCR beta signatures were indicative of both CMV infection and a matching HLA type.

TCRdb processed the reads anew with MiXCR; each CDR3 protein has one entry. The sample holds about 770,000 distinct CDR3 sequences, about 29% seen once. The sample was cultured CD8+ T cells from PBMCs, taken from culture after CMV antigen stimulation. The source of this sequence is a human donor in good health (CMV status not recorded). Some clones in this sample may be carry-over from other donors' samples.

CDR3 nucleotides: TGTGCCAGCAGTTACGGGGTGGGGGGTTTAAGCACAGATACGCAGTATTTT. Its protein is CASSYGVGGLSTDTQYF. This chain links TRBV6-5 with TRBJ2-3, with a tentative D call TRBD2 (6 bases). CDR3 size: 17 residues. Germline assignment: CDR1 MNHEY and CDR2 SVGAGI. Trimming removed 2 bases at V and 0 bases at J, with 15 bases between.